This T cell receptor beta chain was identified in a study of CD8 T cells in Susac syndrome. After extraction with the RNeasy kit, roughly 0.45 to 1 ug of the RNA was reverse transcribed using random hexamers. Coverage of TCR beta CDR3 amplification by immunoSEQ multiplex PCR extended to 54 Vbeta and 13 Jbeta. Using its own MiXCR run on the immunoSEQ multiplex PCR reads, TCRdb lists one record per CDR3 protein. The profile shows 250,000 to 350,000 distinct CDR3 sequences, around 92% of them singletons. This CDR3 has 13 residues. Germline CDR1 and CDR2: MDHEN and SYDVKM. The table lists this clonotype with a count of one. The junction differs from germline at one of its ends, possibly a read error.

The source of this sequence is a human donor with multiple sclerosis. Sequencing was carried out using CD4+ T cells from PBMCs. The chain combines TRBV28 with TRBJ2-1, with 9 bases that match TRBD1. CDR3 loop: CASSRDRVSTETF. DNA for the CDR3: TGTGCCAGCAGCCGGGACAGGGTGTCTACGGAGACCTTC.